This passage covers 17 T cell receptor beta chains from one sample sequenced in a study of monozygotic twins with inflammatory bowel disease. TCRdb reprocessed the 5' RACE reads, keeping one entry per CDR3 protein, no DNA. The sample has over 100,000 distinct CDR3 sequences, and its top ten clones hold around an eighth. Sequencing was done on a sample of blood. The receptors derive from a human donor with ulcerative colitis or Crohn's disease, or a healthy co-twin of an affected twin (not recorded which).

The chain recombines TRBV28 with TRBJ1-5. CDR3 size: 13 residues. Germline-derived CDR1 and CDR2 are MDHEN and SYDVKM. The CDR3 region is CASSFSNNQPQHF.

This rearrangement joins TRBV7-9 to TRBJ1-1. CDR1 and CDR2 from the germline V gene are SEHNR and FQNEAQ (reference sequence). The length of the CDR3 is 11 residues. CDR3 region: CASSLFREAFF.

The CDR3 reads CASSYSPTSGAEETQYF. The chain employs TRBV5-1 and TRBJ2-3; TCRdb's D call of TRBD2 is untestable without DNA. Germline V gives CDR1 SGHRS, CDR2 YFSETQ. CDR3 length: 17 amino acids.

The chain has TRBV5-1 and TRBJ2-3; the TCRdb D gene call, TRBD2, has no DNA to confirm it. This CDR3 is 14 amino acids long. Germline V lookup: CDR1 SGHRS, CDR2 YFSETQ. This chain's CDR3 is CASKVGAGTDTQYF.

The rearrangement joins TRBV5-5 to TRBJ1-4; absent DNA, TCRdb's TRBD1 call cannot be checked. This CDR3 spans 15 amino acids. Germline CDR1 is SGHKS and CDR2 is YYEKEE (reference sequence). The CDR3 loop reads CASSWTGAEEEKLFF. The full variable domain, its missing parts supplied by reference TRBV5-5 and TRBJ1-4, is DAGVTQSPTHLIKTRGQQVTLRCSPISGHKSVSWYQQVLGQGPQFIFQYYEKEERGRGNFPDRFSARQFPNYSSELNVNALLLGDSALYLCASSWTGAEEEKLFFGSGTQLSVL.

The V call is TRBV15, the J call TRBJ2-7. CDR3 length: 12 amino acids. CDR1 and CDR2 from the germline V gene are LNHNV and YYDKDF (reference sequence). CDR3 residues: CATSDFTYEQYF.

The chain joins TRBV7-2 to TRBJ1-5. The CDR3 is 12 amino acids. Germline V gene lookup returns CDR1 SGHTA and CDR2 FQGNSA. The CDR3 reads CASSPDGQPQHF.

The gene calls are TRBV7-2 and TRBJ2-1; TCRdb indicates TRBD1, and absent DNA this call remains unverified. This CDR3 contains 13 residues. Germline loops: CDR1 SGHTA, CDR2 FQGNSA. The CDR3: CASSTRGGNEQFF.

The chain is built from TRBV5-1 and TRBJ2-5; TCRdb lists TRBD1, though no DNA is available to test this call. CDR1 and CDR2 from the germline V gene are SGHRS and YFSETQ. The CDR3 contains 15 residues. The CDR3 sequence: CASSLNRGVGETQYF.

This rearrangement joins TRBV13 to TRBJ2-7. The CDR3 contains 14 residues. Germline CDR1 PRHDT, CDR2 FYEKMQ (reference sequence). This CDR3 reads CASSLGPVTYEQYF.

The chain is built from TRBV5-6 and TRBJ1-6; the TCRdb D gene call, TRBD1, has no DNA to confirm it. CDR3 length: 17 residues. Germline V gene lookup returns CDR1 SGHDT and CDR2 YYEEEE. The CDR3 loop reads CASSFRDRPTYNSPLHF. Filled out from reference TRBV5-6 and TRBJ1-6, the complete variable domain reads DAGVTQSPTHLIKTRGQQVTLRCSPKSGHDTVSWYQQALGQGPQFIFQYYEEEERQRGNFPDRFSGHQFPNYSSELNVNALLLGDSALYLCASSFRDRPTYNSPLHFGNGTRLTVT.

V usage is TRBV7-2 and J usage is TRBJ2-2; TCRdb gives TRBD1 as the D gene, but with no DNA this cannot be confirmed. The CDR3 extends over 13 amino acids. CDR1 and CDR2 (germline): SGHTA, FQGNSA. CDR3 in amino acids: CASSSGRTGELFF. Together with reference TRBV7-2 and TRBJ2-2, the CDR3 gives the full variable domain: GAGVSQSPSNKVTEKGKDVELRCDPISGHTALYWYRQSLGQGLEFLIYFQGNSAPDKSGLPSDRFSAERTGGSVSTLTIQRTQQEDSAVYLCASSSGRTGELFFGEGSRLTVL.

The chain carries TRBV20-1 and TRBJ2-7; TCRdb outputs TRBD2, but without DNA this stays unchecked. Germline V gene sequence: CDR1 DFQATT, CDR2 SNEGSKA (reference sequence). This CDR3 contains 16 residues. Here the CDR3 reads CSAIGLAGASRREQYF.

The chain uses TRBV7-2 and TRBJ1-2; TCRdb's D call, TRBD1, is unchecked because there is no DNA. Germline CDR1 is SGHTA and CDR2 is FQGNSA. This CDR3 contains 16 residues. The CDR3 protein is CASSLGGDRVNYGYTF.

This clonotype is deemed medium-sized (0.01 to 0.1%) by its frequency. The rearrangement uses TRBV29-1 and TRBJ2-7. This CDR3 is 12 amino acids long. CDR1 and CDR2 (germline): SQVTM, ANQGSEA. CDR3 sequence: CSVEVLTHEQYF.

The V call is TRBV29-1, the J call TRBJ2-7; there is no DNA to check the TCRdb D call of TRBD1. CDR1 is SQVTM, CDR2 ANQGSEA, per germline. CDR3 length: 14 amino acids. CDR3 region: CSVAAQRDSYEQYF.

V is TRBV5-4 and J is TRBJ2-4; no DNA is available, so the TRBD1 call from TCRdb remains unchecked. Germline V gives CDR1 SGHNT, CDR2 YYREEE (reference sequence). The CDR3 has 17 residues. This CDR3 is CASSGGVGEGTKNMQYF.